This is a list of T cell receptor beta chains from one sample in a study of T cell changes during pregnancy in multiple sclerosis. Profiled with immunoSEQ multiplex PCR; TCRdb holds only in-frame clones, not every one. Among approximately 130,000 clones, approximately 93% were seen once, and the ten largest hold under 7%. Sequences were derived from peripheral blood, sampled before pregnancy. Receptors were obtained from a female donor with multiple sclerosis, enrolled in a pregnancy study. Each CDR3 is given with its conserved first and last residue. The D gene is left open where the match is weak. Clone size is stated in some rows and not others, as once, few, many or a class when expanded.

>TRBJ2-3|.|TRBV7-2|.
CASSLGGGLDTDTQYF
TGTGCCAGCAGCTTAGGGGGGGGGCTAGACACAGATACGCAGTATTTT
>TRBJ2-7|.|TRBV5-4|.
CASSFGGSGEQYF
TGTGCCAGCAGCTTCGGGGGTAGCGGCGAGCAGTACTTC
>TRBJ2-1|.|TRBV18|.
CASSPRSPTTSPSYNEQFF
TGTGCCAGCTCACCTCGATCCCCCACTACTTCTCCCTCCTACAATGAGCAGTTCTTC
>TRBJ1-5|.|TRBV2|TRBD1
CASSGTGGPPQHF
TGTGCCAGCAGTGGGACAGGGGGGCCGCCCCAGCATTTT
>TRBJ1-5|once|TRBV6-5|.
CASSQTGRGNQPQHF
TGTGCCAGCAGTCAAACAGGGCGTGGGAATCAGCCCCAGCATTTT
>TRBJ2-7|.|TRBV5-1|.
CASSLDTGLSYEQYF
TGCGCCAGCAGCTTGGATACAGGGCTCTCCTACGAGCAGTACTTC
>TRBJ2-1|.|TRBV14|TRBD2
CASSQLAGAGPYNEQFF
TGTGCCAGCAGCCAACTAGCGGGAGCAGGACCGTACAATGAGCAGTTCTTC
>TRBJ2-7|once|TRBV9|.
CASSVGRVSEQYF
TGTGCCAGCAGCGTAGGCAGGGTGAGCGAGCAGTACTTC
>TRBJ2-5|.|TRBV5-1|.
CASSRRDNQETQYF
TGCGCCAGCAGCCGCCGGGACAATCAAGAGACCCAGTACTTC
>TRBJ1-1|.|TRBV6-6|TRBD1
CASTLQGATEAFF
TGTGCCAGCACCCTACAGGGGGCGACTGAAGCTTTCTTT
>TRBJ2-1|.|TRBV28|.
CASSRAPQGATYNEQFF
TGTGCCAGCAGTCGAGCCCCACAGGGAGCGACCTACAATGAGCAGTTCTTC